This is a list of T cell receptor beta chains from one sample in a study of CD4 T cells in relation to SARS-CoV-2 and coronaviruses. Profiling relied on immunoSEQ multiplex PCR, and the TCRdb table lists in-frame clones only, not all of them. The sample gives tens of thousands of clones, 70% to 90% of which show up once; roughly 1.5% is in the top ten. The specimen sequenced was memory CD4+ T cells from PBMCs. All receptors come from a human donor in good health. The CDR3 runs from the conserved cysteine through the conserved F or W. D genes are given only for firm matches. Size values are once, few and many counts, or a class for expanded clones, and some rows have none.

V gene: TRBV5-1
J gene: TRBJ2-5
D gene: TRBD1
clone size: -
CDR3 DNA: TGCGCCAGCAGCGTGGGACAGGGTTTGGAGACCCAGTACTTC
CDR3 protein: CASSVGQGLETQYF

V gene: TRBV25-1
J gene: TRBJ2-7
D gene: -
clone size: -
CDR3 DNA: TGTGCCAGCAGGAGAGACCCTTCCGAGCAGTACTTC
CDR3 protein: CASRRDPSEQYF

V gene: TRBV3-1/TRBV3-2
J gene: TRBJ2-4
D gene: TRBD1
clone size: -
CDR3 DNA: TGTGCCAGCAGCCAAGCCGGGACAGGGGGGGCCAAAAACATTCAGTACTTC
CDR3 protein: CASSQAGTGGAKNIQYF

V gene: TRBV28
J gene: TRBJ1-5
D gene: -
clone size: once
CDR3 DNA: TGTGCCAGCAGTTTAGTGATCGGCAATCAGCCCCAGCATTTT
CDR3 protein: CASSLVIGNQPQHF

V gene: TRBV7-2
J gene: TRBJ2-5
D gene: TRBD2
clone size: -
CDR3 DNA: TGTGCCAGCAGCTTAGGGTCGCGGGGGGGTTACCAAGAGACCCAGTACTTC
CDR3 protein: CASSLGSRGGYQETQYF

V gene: TRBV11-2
J gene: TRBJ1-1
D gene: -
clone size: once
CDR3 DNA: TGTGCCAGCAGTCAAGGAGGGCGTGGCGCTGAAGCTTTCTTT
CDR3 protein: CASSQGGRGAEAFF

V gene: TRBV5-1
J gene: TRBJ2-7
D gene: TRBD1
clone size: once
CDR3 DNA: TGCGCCAGCAGCCTTCGGACAGGGTCGGGCGAGCAGTACTTC
CDR3 protein: CASSLRTGSGEQYF

V gene: TRBV5-1
J gene: TRBJ2-2
D gene: TRBD1
clone size: -
CDR3 DNA: TGCGCCAGCAGGAGGGACAGGGGTTTGGACACCGGGGAGCTGTTTTTT
CDR3 protein: CASRRDRGLDTGELFF

V gene: TRBV28
J gene: TRBJ2-3
D gene: TRBD1
clone size: -
CDR3 DNA: TGTGCCAGCAGTTTATACCGGACAGGGGTTGGAGATACGCAGTATTTT
CDR3 protein: CASSLYRTGVGDTQYF

V gene: TRBV30
J gene: TRBJ2-1
D gene: -
clone size: once
CDR3 DNA: TGTGCCTGGAGTCCCACGGGAGCTGGTGAGCAGTTCTTC
CDR3 protein: CAWSPTGAGEQFF

V gene: TRBV9
J gene: TRBJ2-1
D gene: -
clone size: -
CDR3 DNA: TGTGCCAGCAGCGTCAGACAATCAGGGGTCTCGGGGAATGAGCAGTTCTTC
CDR3 protein: CASSVRQSGVSGNEQFF

V gene: TRBV10-1
J gene: TRBJ2-1
D gene: -
clone size: -
CDR3 DNA: TGCGCCAGCAGCGGCGGAGGGCGGCATGAGCAGTTCTTC
CDR3 protein: CASSGGGRHEQFF

V gene: TRBV9
J gene: TRBJ2-7
D gene: TRBD2
clone size: -
CDR3 DNA: TGTGCCAGCAGCCGTACATCGGGGGGCTACGAGCAGTACTTC
CDR3 protein: CASSRTSGGYEQYF

V gene: TRBV7-2
J gene: TRBJ2-7
D gene: -
clone size: -
CDR3 DNA: TGTGCCAGCAGCTCAGCTAGGTCGTTCTACGAGCAGTACTTC
CDR3 protein: CASSSARSFYEQYF

V gene: TRBV5-1
J gene: TRBJ1-1
D gene: TRBD1
clone size: -
CDR3 DNA: TGCGCCAGCAGCGTAGAACAGGGGGCGCGTACTGAAGCTTTCTTT
CDR3 protein: CASSVEQGARTEAFF

V gene: TRBV7-2
J gene: TRBJ1-2
D gene: TRBD1
clone size: -
CDR3 DNA: TGTGCCAGCAGCTTAGGTGGGACAGGATTCTATGGCTACACCTTC
CDR3 protein: CASSLGGTGFYGYTF

V gene: TRBV18
J gene: TRBJ1-6
D gene: TRBD1
clone size: -
CDR3 DNA: TGTGCCAGCTCAACTTTCGACAGGGGGAATTCACCCCTCCACTTT
CDR3 protein: CASSTFDRGNSPLHF

V gene: TRBV28
J gene: TRBJ1-6
D gene: TRBD1
clone size: -
CDR3 DNA: TGTGCCAGCTCGGGAACAGGGGTTTCACCCCTCCACTTT
CDR3 protein: CASSGTGVSPLHF

V gene: TRBV15
J gene: TRBJ1-4
D gene: TRBD1
clone size: few
CDR3 DNA: TGTGCCACCAGCAGAGAAAATGGACAGGTTAATGAAAAACTGTTTTTT
CDR3 protein: CATSRENGQVNEKLFF

V gene: TRBV27
J gene: TRBJ1-6
D gene: TRBD1
clone size: -
CDR3 DNA: TGTGCCAGCAGTCCAGACAGGGGGCGGTCACCCCTCCACTTT
CDR3 protein: CASSPDRGRSPLHF

V gene: TRBV28
J gene: TRBJ1-6
D gene: -
clone size: few
CDR3 DNA: TGTGCCAGCAGACCTCACGGGGTAAATAATTCACCCCTCCACTTT
CDR3 protein: CASRPHGVNNSPLHF

V gene: TRBV28
J gene: TRBJ2-1
D gene: TRBD1
clone size: few
CDR3 DNA: TGTGCCAGCAGTACCGGGACAGGGGTTTACAATGAGCAGTTCTTC
CDR3 protein: CASSTGTGVYNEQFF

V gene: TRBV6-2/TRBV6-3
J gene: TRBJ2-1
D gene: TRBD1
clone size: once
CDR3 DNA: TGTGCCAGCAGCCCGAAATCGGCAGGGGGCCATGAGCAGTTCTTC
CDR3 protein: CASSPKSAGGHEQFF

V gene: TRBV18
J gene: TRBJ2-1
D gene: TRBD1
clone size: -
CDR3 DNA: TGTGCCAGCTCACCACCCACCTACAGGGGAGTTTACAATGAGCAGTTCTTC
CDR3 protein: CASSPPTYRGVYNEQFF

V gene: TRBV6-5
J gene: TRBJ2-7
D gene: TRBD2
clone size: once
CDR3 DNA: TGTGCCAGCAGTTACTCTGGGACTAGCGGGAGTTACGAGCAGTACTTC
CDR3 protein: CASSYSGTSGSYEQYF

V gene: TRBV18
J gene: TRBJ1-1
D gene: -
clone size: once
CDR3 DNA: TGTGCCAGCTCACCAGGGACGAGGAACACTGAAGCTTTCTTT
CDR3 protein: CASSPGTRNTEAFF

V gene: TRBV7-3
J gene: TRBJ1-4
D gene: TRBD1
clone size: -
CDR3 DNA: TGTGCCAGCAGCTTAACGGGAGGACAGGGGGCTAATGAAAAACTGTTTTTT
CDR3 protein: CASSLTGGQGANEKLFF

V gene: TRBV18
J gene: TRBJ1-5
D gene: TRBD1
clone size: -
CDR3 DNA: TGTGCCAGCTCACCTGGCCGGGACAGGGGGCTTATAAATCAGCCCCAGCATTTT
CDR3 protein: CASSPGRDRGLINQPQHF

V gene: TRBV5-4
J gene: TRBJ1-4
D gene: -
clone size: -
CDR3 DNA: TGTGCCAGCAGCTCTAATTCAGGATCAAACGGGGAAAAACTGTTTTTT
CDR3 protein: CASSSNSGSNGEKLFF

V gene: TRBV27
J gene: TRBJ2-5
D gene: TRBD2
clone size: -
CDR3 DNA: TGTGCCAGCAGCCTAGACTGGGGGAGGGCCGGGATTAACTTC
CDR3 protein: CASSLDWGRAGINF

V gene: TRBV7-8
J gene: TRBJ2-1
D gene: -
clone size: -
CDR3 DNA: TGTGCCAGCACCCGAGAGGGGGACACCTACAATGAGCAGTTCTTC
CDR3 protein: CASTREGDTYNEQFF

V gene: TRBV9
J gene: TRBJ2-2
D gene: -
clone size: -
CDR3 DNA: TGTGCCAGCAGCTTCAGGGACGACAACACCGGGGAGCTGTTTTTT
CDR3 protein: CASSFRDDNTGELFF

V gene: TRBV5-1
J gene: TRBJ2-5
D gene: TRBD2
clone size: -
CDR3 DNA: TGCGCCAGCAGCTTGGGACTAGCGGTACAAGAGACCCAGTACTTC
CDR3 protein: CASSLGLAVQETQYF

V gene: TRBV7-2
J gene: TRBJ1-5
D gene: -
clone size: -
CDR3 DNA: TGTGCCAGCAGCTTAGTAGGGATCGATCAGCCCCAGCATTTT
CDR3 protein: CASSLVGIDQPQHF

V gene: TRBV7-3
J gene: TRBJ2-1
D gene: -
clone size: once
CDR3 DNA: TGTGCCAGCAGCCCCCATTTGGGCGGGTCCTACGAGCAGTTCTTC
CDR3 protein: CASSPHLGGSYEQFF

V gene: TRBV18
J gene: TRBJ2-7
D gene: TRBD2
clone size: -
CDR3 DNA: TGTGCCAGCTCACCAAGGACGGGAGGCGGTCAGTTGTACGAGCAGTACTTC
CDR3 protein: CASSPRTGGGQLYEQYF

V gene: TRBV4-2
J gene: TRBJ2-3
D gene: -
clone size: -
CDR3 DNA: TGTGCCAGCAGCCAAGACTTGGCTAGCGCGGGGCCAGATACGCAGTATTTT
CDR3 protein: CASSQDLASAGPDTQYF

V gene: TRBV9
J gene: TRBJ2-2
D gene: TRBD2
clone size: once
CDR3 DNA: TGTGCCAGCAGCGTATCGGGGGGAGCGAACACCGGGGAGCTGTTTTTT
CDR3 protein: CASSVSGGANTGELFF

V gene: TRBV19
J gene: TRBJ2-6
D gene: TRBD1
clone size: -
CDR3 DNA: TGTGCCAGTACCAAACTCCGGGGACAGACAAACTCTGGGGCCAACGTCCTGACTTTC
CDR3 protein: CASTKLRGQTNSGANVLTF

V gene: TRBV5-1
J gene: TRBJ1-1
D gene: TRBD1
clone size: -
CDR3 DNA: TGCGCCAGCAGCTACCAGGGGGCTGAGAACACTGAAGCTTTCTTT
CDR3 protein: CASSYQGAENTEAFF

V gene: TRBV19
J gene: TRBJ2-7
D gene: -
clone size: -
CDR3 DNA: -
CDR3 protein: CASSMVFWRLAGNYEQYF

V gene: TRBV30
J gene: TRBJ2-2
D gene: TRBD2
clone size: -
CDR3 DNA: TGTGCCTGGAGTACGGGACTAGCAACGAACACCGGGGAGCTGTTTTTT
CDR3 protein: CAWSTGLATNTGELFF

V gene: TRBV4-1
J gene: TRBJ1-5
D gene: TRBD1
clone size: few
CDR3 DNA: TGCGCCAGCAGCGACGGGGACAGCATCAATCAGCCCCAGCATTTT
CDR3 protein: CASSDGDSINQPQHF

V gene: TRBV9
J gene: TRBJ1-1
D gene: -
clone size: once
CDR3 DNA: TGTGCCAGCAGCGTTACAATGAACACTGAAGCTTTCTTT
CDR3 protein: CASSVTMNTEAFF

V gene: TRBV6-5
J gene: TRBJ2-7
D gene: -
clone size: -
CDR3 DNA: TGTGCCAGCAGCTACATGGGAGCTGGAACCTACGAGCAGTACTTC
CDR3 protein: CASSYMGAGTYEQYF

V gene: TRBV6-1
J gene: TRBJ2-5
D gene: -
clone size: few
CDR3 DNA: TGTGCCAGCAGTGAGGGGTGGGCTCTTCAAGAGACCCAGTACTTC
CDR3 protein: CASSEGWALQETQYF

V gene: TRBV5-4
J gene: TRBJ2-5
D gene: TRBD1
clone size: once
CDR3 DNA: TGTGCCAGCAGCGCGGGACAGGGGGCAGGACGGGAGACCCAGTACTTC
CDR3 protein: CASSAGQGAGRETQYF

V gene: TRBV19
J gene: TRBJ1-3
D gene: -
clone size: -
CDR3 DNA: TGTGCCAGTATTGGAACAGCGAAAAACACCATATATTTT
CDR3 protein: CASIGTAKNTIYF

V gene: TRBV5-1
J gene: TRBJ2-1
D gene: TRBD2
clone size: -
CDR3 DNA: TGCGCCAGCAGCTTGGAACGACTAGCGGGAGACAATGAGCAGTTCTTC
CDR3 protein: CASSLERLAGDNEQFF